This T cell receptor beta chain was recovered during a study of T cell changes during pregnancy in multiple sclerosis. V dropped 6 bases and J dropped 5 bases, with 25 bases sitting between them. Germline V gene lookup returns CDR1 MDHEN and CDR2 SYDVKM. The CDR3 spans 17 residues. Only in-frame clones appear in the TCRdb table, and some are missing; sequencing was by immunoSEQ multiplex PCR. This table holds more than 10,000 clones, approximately 90% found once. This clone was counted a single time. This clonotype originated in a female donor in good health, enrolled as a control in a pregnancy study. Here the sequenced sample was CD8+ T cells from peripheral blood mononuclear cells, taken in the second trimester of pregnancy. V and J are TRBV28 and TRBJ1-2; D possibly corresponds to TRBD1 (6 bases). The CDR3 loop reads CASSPRMKDRYSYGYTF. Written as DNA, the CDR3 is TGTGCCAGCAGCCCCCGTATGAAAGACAGGTACTCGTATGGCTACACCTTC.